This T cell receptor (beta chain) was found in a study of T cell repertoires in cytomegalovirus infection (dated by TCRdb to between 2018 and 2020). Context from the whole study: Alongside well-studied HLA-B-restricted epitopes, the peptide stimulations were aimed at recently identified HLA-C-restricted CMV epitopes, whose presentation resists viral immunomodulation. Because public TCR beta signatures pointed to carriage of CMV infection together with the matching HLA type, the HLA type of each donor mattered for the analysis.

Results the study describes overall, beyond this receptor: In the ex vivo response, HLA-C-restricted CMV-specific TCR beta clonotypes were dominant, and in two of eight donors the single most frequent clonotype came from this HLA-C-restricted group. In both this cohort and an independent roughly 400-donor cohort, the cumulative frequency of public TCR beta family members distinguished carriers of CMV infection plus the relevant HLA type.

The treatment or condition label here, explained by the study, means: in vitro stimulation with specific CMV peptide epitopes to enrich CMV-specific T cells. V and J lose 3 bases and 2 bases, and a span of 10 bases separates them. The CDR3 starts with the cysteine, ends with the phenylalanine, and has 14 residues. Of the read, only the CDR3 DNA is kept; its 42 bases are in frame from base 1. The sequencing machine was an Illumina HiSeq 1500. In-frame beta chains were kept once TCRdb had trimmed the public reads at Q25 with fastp and called clones with MiXCR. Identical CDR3 proteins give one entry, which carries the most common genes and DNA. Within this sample are 550,000 to 850,000 distinct CDR3 sequences, with 30% to 35% of them counted one time only. Over 15% of the sample is taken by the ten largest. This clonotype was counted only a few times. This clone's antigen is unknown. No much larger clone is present one base from it, and per-base qualities are unavailable.

The sequence was obtained from a human donor in good health (CMV status not recorded). Some clones in this sample may be carry-over from other donors' samples. In this chain, TRBV12-3 or TRBV12-4 is recombined with TRBJ1-1; no confident D gene assignment can be made. Sample: cultured PBMCs, taken from culture after CMV antigen stimulation. For the CDR3, the sequence is CASSFEGSNTEAFF. Read as DNA, the sequence is TGTGCCAGCAGTTTTGAGGGAAGTAACACTGAAGCTTTCTTT.